Listed here are 32 T cell receptor beta chains from one sample, sequenced in a study of cytotoxic CD8 clonotypes in ibrutinib-treated CLL. The data were produced by immunoSEQ multiplex PCR, yet TCRdb's version contains in-frame clones alone and is incomplete. The sample lists under 300,000 clones; less than 75% were seen once. The starting material was PBMCs, obtained after 24 months of ibrutinib treatment. These receptors all stem from a human donor with chronic lymphocytic leukemia.

This clone was found a few times. The rearrangement uses TRBV5-1 and TRBJ2-7, with 11 bases that match TRBD2. Germline CDR1 reads SGHRS; CDR2 reads YFSETQ. The CDR3 has 17 residues. Trimming removed 0 bases from V and 3 bases from J; junction bases left unmatched: 8. The CDR3 spells CASSLVYSSGRYYEQYF. DNA for the CDR3: TGCGCCAGCAGCTTGGTGTATTCTAGCGGGAGGTACTACGAGCAGTACTTC. Full variable domain (rest looked up from reference TRBV5-1 and TRBJ2-7): KAGVTQTPRYLIKTRGQQVTLSCSPISGHRSVSWYQQTPGQGLQFLFEYFSETQRNKGNFPGRFSGRQFSNSRSEMNVSTLELGDSALYLCASSLVYSSGRYYEQYFGPGTRLTVT.

This sequence joins TRBV6-5 and TRBJ2-7; maybe TRBD2 (5 bases). The germline V gene encodes CDR1 MNHEY and CDR2 SVGAGI. With 4 bases removed from V and 3 bases from J, the gap between germline ends came to 10 bases. This CDR3 comprises 13 residues. In DNA, the CDR3 is TGTGCCAGCAGTTTGACTCGGGGCTACGAGCAGTACTTC. Amino acids: CASSLTRGYEQYF.

This clone was seen more than once but under ten times. The junction departs from the called germline gene at one end, perhaps through a read error. The J gene is TRBJ1-3, the V gene TRBV9, with TRBD1 matching over 8 bases. CDR3 length equals 15 residues. CDR1 is SGDLS and CDR2 is YYNGEE in the germline V gene. The CDR3 DNA is TGTGCCAGCAGCGCCAGACAGGGGTCTGAAAACACCATATATTTT. It encodes CASSARQGSENTIYF.

The genes are TRBV27 and TRBJ1-4; 8 positions agree with TRBD1. The V segment lost 1 base and the J segment 6 bases; nucleotides outside the gene matches: 7. Germline CDR1 MNHEY, CDR2 SMNVEV (reference sequence). This CDR3 has 16 amino acids. CDR3 loop: CASSLLGQGAYEKLFF. CDR3 in DNA: TGTGCCAGCAGTTTATTGGGCCAGGGGGCATATGAAAAACTGTTTTTT.

The CDR3, as DNA: TGTGCCAGCAGTTTAGGGGACGGGAGGGATCCCTACAATGAGCAGTTCTTC. Its translation: CASSLGDGRDPYNEQFF. The chain combines TRBV28 with TRBJ2-1; 8 bases line up with TRBD2. J was trimmed by 2 bases and V by 2 bases; bases with no gene match: 8. The CDR3 has 17 amino acids. Germline CDR1 is MDHEN and CDR2 is SYDVKM.

This chain links TRBV6-5 with TRBJ2-2, with 10 bases matching TRBD1. The V and J ends lost 2 bases and 6 bases, in that order; junction bases with no gene match: 3. Germline V gene data show CDR1 as MNHEY and CDR2 as SVGAGI. The CDR3 has 15 amino acids. For the CDR3, the DNA is TGTGCCAGCAGTTACCGGGACAGGGGACCCGGGGAGCTGTTTTTT. Amino acids: CASSYRDRGPGELFF.

This clone was found a few times. The chain is built from TRBV19 and TRBJ2-7; 8 positions match TRBD1. Germline CDR1 is LNHDA and CDR2 is SQIVND (reference sequence). The CDR3 is made up of 13 amino acids. V shed 5 bases, J shed 6 bases, and the junction held 6 bases outside the gene matches. The CDR3 loop reads CASSPGQGPEQYF. Written as DNA, the CDR3 is TGTGCCAGTAGTCCAGGACAGGGCCCCGAGCAGTACTTC.

The rearrangement uses TRBV29-1 and TRBJ1-1, with 8 positions matching TRBD1. Germline CDR1 reads SQVTM; CDR2 reads ANQGSEA. With V trimmed by 6 bases and J by 7 bases, 7 bases remained unmatched. CDR3 size: 12 residues. The CDR3 is CSVWTGPVEAFF. CDR3 DNA sequence: TGCAGCGTATGGACAGGGCCGGTTGAAGCTTTCTTT.

The rearrangement links TRBV10-1 to TRBJ2-1; the D call may be TRBD1 or TRBD2 (6 bases each). V dropped 7 bases and J dropped 5 bases, with 9 bases sitting between them. In germline, CDR1 is WNHNN, CDR2 SYGVQD (reference sequence). This CDR3 is 12 amino acids long. The CDR3 DNA follows: TGCGCCAGCAAGGGGGGAGACAATGAGCAGTTCTTC. It encodes CASKGGDNEQFF.

This clone was seen once. DNA for the CDR3: TGTGCCAGCAGTCTCACAGGGGACCGGTACAATCAGCCCCAGCATTTT. It specifies CASSLTGDRYNQPQHF. The chain joins TRBV2 to TRBJ1-5, with 7 bases fitting TRBD1. V lost 5 bases to trimming and J lost 3 bases; unmatched junction nucleotides: 10. The CDR3 runs 16 residues. Germline values: CDR1 SNHLY, CDR2 FYNNEI. The whole variable domain, remainder taken from reference TRBV2 and TRBJ1-5, is EPEVTQTPSHQVTQMGQEVILRCVPISNHLYFYWYRQILGQKVEFLVSFYNNEISEKSEIFDDQFSVERPDGSNFTLKIRSTKLEDSAMYFCASSLTGDRYNQPQHFGDGTRLSIL.

The V gene is TRBV28, the J gene TRBJ2-3, with 9 bases matching TRBD2. The J segment lost 0 bases and the V segment lost 10 bases, leaving 8 bases of the junction unmatched. The CDR3 loop spans 15 amino acids. Germline CDR1 is MDHEN and CDR2 is SYDVKM. DNA of the CDR3: TGTGCCACCTCAGCGGGGGGCTATAGCACAGATACGCAGTATTTT. Translating it yields CATSAGGYSTDTQYF.

This clone was seen only once. The chain employs TRBV6-5 and TRBJ1-4, with 8 bases that match TRBD1. In germline, CDR1 is MNHEY, CDR2 SVGAGI. The CDR3 consists of 12 residues. Trimming cost V 8 bases and J 8 bases; bases outside gene matches: 4. The CDR3 here is CASRQGWEKLFF. Written as DNA, the CDR3 is TGTGCCAGCCGACAGGGGTGGGAAAAACTGTTTTTT.

V gene TRBV4-3 combines with J gene TRBJ2-7, with TRBD2 identical over 14 bases. With 4 bases clipped from V and 4 bases from J, the junction kept 3 bases outside the gene matches. This CDR3 has 15 residues. Germline CDR1 reads LGHNA; CDR2 reads YSLEER. The CDR3 DNA reads as TGCGCCAGCAGCCCTGGGACTAGCGGGAGTTACGAGCAGTACTTC. This codes for CASSPGTSGSYEQYF.

The genes are TRBV4-2 and TRBJ2-7; possibly TRBD1 for D (5 bases). V gave up 4 bases and J gave up 2 bases, with 18 bases separating them. The CDR3 spans 16 residues. The germline V gene encodes CDR1 LGHNA and CDR2 YNFKEQ. The CDR3 nucleotides are TGTGCCAGCAGCCCCTTAGACCAGGGAAAAACCTACGAGCAGTACTTC. It encodes CASSPLDQGKTYEQYF.

This clone appeared a single time. The gene calls are TRBV19 and TRBJ2-1; no firm D call. Trimming stripped 2 bases from V and 10 bases from J, with 6 bases between. From germline, CDR1 is LNHDA and CDR2 SQIVND (reference sequence). There are 11 residues in the CDR3. The CDR3 DNA sequence: TGTGCCAGTAGTATATTGGCCGAGCAGTTCTTC. Translated: CASSILAEQFF.

This CDR3 reads CASSVQDSGREASYEQYF. The CDR3 bases are TGTGCCAGCAGCGTACAGGATAGCGGGAGAGAAGCGTCCTACGAGCAGTACTTC. The chain employs TRBV9 and TRBJ2-7, with 9 bases that match TRBD2. The germline gives CDR1 SGDLS, CDR2 YYNGEE. The CDR3 has 18 residues. The junction had 12 bases not matched to a gene; V was cut back by 1 base and J by 1 base.

The chain couples TRBV19 to TRBJ2-1; D gene uncertain. V shed 5 bases and J shed 0 bases, with 2 bases lying between them. CDR1 and CDR2 (germline): LNHDA, SQIVND (reference sequence). The CDR3 is 12 residues long. The CDR3 protein is CASSPSYNEQFF. DNA for the CDR3: TGTGCCAGTAGTCCCTCCTACAATGAGCAGTTCTTC.

This clone was counted a few times. The V gene is TRBV28, the J gene TRBJ2-2, with D possibly TRBD1 on 6 matching bases. Per the germline V gene, CDR1 is MDHEN and CDR2 is SYDVKM. Trimming pared 5 bases from V and 8 bases from J, leaving 18 bases between. The CDR3 has 15 amino acids. CDR3 DNA sequence: TGTGCCAGCAGTGGGGACCGGGACATTTTGGGGGAGCTGTTTTTT. Encoded protein: CASSGDRDILGELFF.

V usage is TRBV30 and J usage is TRBJ2-6, with D unclear. CDR1 is GTSNPN and CDR2 is SVGIG in the germline V gene (reference sequence). Trimming stripped 2 bases from V and 3 bases from J, with 8 bases between. This CDR3 comprises 14 residues. CDR3 sequence: CAWSNGNGANVLTF. DNA for the CDR3: TGTGCCTGGAGTAACGGAAATGGGGCCAACGTCCTGACTTTC.

This clone was counted a few times. This chain links TRBV4-1 with TRBJ2-5, with TRBD2 matching over 7 bases. The CDR3 length is 16 residues. The germline V gene has CDR1 MGHRA and CDR2 YSYEKL. The junction had 12 bases not matched to a gene; V was cut back by 3 bases and J by 5 bases. The CDR3 spells CASSQGGGLAWETQYF. In DNA form, the CDR3 reads TGCGCCAGCAGCCAGGGGGGAGGGTTGGCCTGGGAGACCCAGTACTTC.

This chain joins TRBV11-3 and TRBJ2-1, with no clear D. This CDR3 region has 14 residues. Trimming stripped 5 bases from V and 0 bases from J, with 8 bases between. Germline CDR1 is SGHNT and CDR2 is YENEEA. The CDR3 DNA sequence: TGTGCCAGCAGCGGAGTAAGCTCCTACAATGAGCAGTTCTTC. Translated: CASSGVSSYNEQFF.

The chain is built from TRBV7-2 and TRBJ2-5; 8 bases fit TRBD2. The CDR3 spans 15 residues. V lost 5 bases, J lost 3 bases, and 8 bases stayed unmatched. Germline values: CDR1 SGHTA, CDR2 FQGNSA. This CDR3 is CASSPGLAVKETQYF. CDR3 nucleotide sequence: TGTGCCAGCAGCCCCGGACTAGCCGTGAAAGAGACCCAGTACTTC.

The chain carries TRBV7-9 and TRBJ2-5; 8 bases are shared with TRBD1. V lost 5 bases and J lost 5; bases outside the gene matches: 1. The CDR3 totals 12 residues. Per germline, CDR1 SEHNR and CDR2 FQNEAQ (reference sequence). As DNA, the CDR3 is TGTGCCAGCAGCCGGACAGGGGAGACCCAGTACTTC. Encoded protein: CASSRTGETQYF.

This clone was picked up many times. The rearrangement links TRBV28 to TRBJ1-2; 10 bases match TRBD1. CDR3 size: 17 residues. Unmatched junction bases numbered 10, after V lost 2 bases and J lost 4 bases. CDR1 MDHEN and CDR2 SYDVKM come from the germline V gene. The DNA of the CDR3 is TGTGCCAGCAGTTTACGCATAACCCGGGACAGGGGCTATGGCTACACCTTC. The encoded protein is CASSLRITRDRGYGYTF.

The V and J genes are TRBV5-6 and TRBJ2-7; 9 nucleotides match TRBD2. The CDR3 sequence is 15 residues long. Germline V lookup: CDR1 SGHDT, CDR2 YYEEEE. Losses at the gene ends were 4 bases for V and 3 bases for J; bases not matched to a gene: 8. The CDR3 is CASSLGASGNYEQYF. In nucleotides, the CDR3 is TGTGCCAGCAGCCTAGGGGCTAGCGGGAACTACGAGCAGTACTTC.

The chain links TRBV21-1 to TRBJ2-1; the table's D gene call, TRBD1, was not cross checked with the DNA. TRBV21-1 counts as a pseudogene. This CDR3 spans 17 amino acids. DNA of the CDR3: TGTGCCAGCAGCAAAAAGGGGTGGGCAGGTAACGTCGATGAGCAGTTCTTC. Protein: CASSKKGWAGNVDEQFF.

The genes are TRBV4-3 and TRBJ2-3; 8 nucleotides line up with TRBD2. Germline trimming cut 6 bases from V and 7 bases from J; bases unmatched to any gene: 12. The CDR3 contains 15 residues. Germline values: CDR1 LGHNA, CDR2 YSLEER. CDR3 region: CASSRTGREGNTQYF. The DNA of the CDR3 is TGCGCCAGCAGTCGAACAGGACGGGAGGGTAATACGCAGTATTTT.

CDR3 protein: CASSRGGDSNQPQHF. The CDR3 nucleotides read TGTGCCAGTAGTAGGGGGGGCGATAGCAATCAGCCCCAGCATTTT. The chain has TRBV19 and TRBJ1-5; D may be TRBD1 (6 bases). Germline CDR1 is LNHDA and CDR2 is SQIVND (reference sequence). The CDR3 loop spans 15 amino acids. The V and J ends lost 4 bases and 0 bases respectively, with 10 bases between them.

The sample holds one count of this clone. The rearrangement joins TRBV28 to TRBJ1-5, with D possibly matching TRBD1 (5 bases). The CDR3 has 12 residues. V lost 6 bases to trimming and J lost 5 bases, with 8 bases between them. CDR1 and CDR2 from the germline V gene are MDHEN and SYDVKM. CDR3: CASRQGDQPQHF. CDR3 DNA sequence: TGTGCCAGCAGGCAGGGTGATCAGCCCCAGCATTTT.

This chain connects TRBV7-9 to TRBJ2-3; the D is unclear. CDR1 is SEHNR, CDR2 FQNEAQ, per germline (reference sequence). V gave up 3 bases and J gave up 5 bases, with 12 bases separating them. This CDR3 region has 14 residues. The CDR3 reads CASSLPVSLDTQYF. CDR3 nucleotide sequence: TGTGCCAGCAGCTTGCCAGTGAGCTTAGATACGCAGTATTTT.

The chain joins TRBV28 to TRBJ2-4, with TRBD1 identical over 8 bases. Trimming at V came to 6 bases and at J to 8 bases, leaving 3 bases not matched to a gene. The CDR3 is 12 residues long. Germline V gives CDR1 MDHEN, CDR2 SYDVKM. The DNA for the CDR3 is TGTGCCAGCAGGGTACAGGGGGACATTCAGTACTTC. Translated, it gives CASRVQGDIQYF.

The chain couples TRBV29-1 to TRBJ1-1, with a possible D match to TRBD1 (6 bases). The germline V and J ends were trimmed by 6 bases and 5 bases, with 19 bases remaining between them. This CDR3 is 14 amino acids long. Per germline, CDR1 SQVTM and CDR2 ANQGSEA. For the CDR3, the DNA is TGCAGCGTAGAACAGGGTTTATCTCGGACTGAAGCTTTCTTT. The encoded protein is CSVEQGLSRTEAFF.